The source of this T cell receptor beta chain is a study of blood T cell repertoires in COVID-19. Germline CDR1 reads MDHEN; CDR2 reads SYDVKM. The CDR3 runs to 15 residues. V lost 2 bases, J lost 6 bases, and 7 bases stayed unmatched. Clones were read by immunoSEQ multiplex PCR, and TCRdb kept only the in-frame ones, dropping some. The data show 40,000 to 60,000 clones, roughly 84% seen once. The TCR was taken from a man aged 45 to 65 with active COVID-19. This chain uses TRBV28 with TRBJ2-4; TRBD2 agrees at 7 bases. Sequencing was done on a sample of peripheral blood. Here the CDR3 reads CASSLSATGGNIQYF. CDR3 nucleotides: TGTGCCAGCAGTTTAAGTGCGACGGGGGGAAACATTCAGTACTTC.